Listed below are T cell receptor beta chains from one sample, sequenced in a study of blood T cell repertoires in COVID-19. Clones were read by immunoSEQ multiplex PCR, and TCRdb kept only the in-frame ones, dropping some. The table shows approximately 90,000 clones, with around 85% occurring only once. The specimen was peripheral blood. These receptors came from a human donor in a cohort sampled during active COVID-19. Both conserved end residues are part of each CDR3. D genes are given only for firm matches. Size tells how often a clone was seen (once, few, many) or the class of an expanded clone, and some rows leave it out.

TRBJ1-2 | NA | TRBV7-2 | NA | TGTGCCAGCAGCTTAGATTTAGCAGGGTCGGGCTATGGCTACACCTTC | CASSLDLAGSGYGYTF
TRBJ2-7 | TRBD1 | TRBV29-1 | NA | TGCAGCGTTTTAAGACAGGGCGGAAGCTACGAGCAGTACTTC | CSVLRQGGSYEQYF
TRBJ2-1 | TRBD2 | TRBV2 | NA | TGTTCCTTTAGCGGGAGTTCGGAAGTCGAGCAGTTCTTC | CSFSGSSEVEQFF
TRBJ2-5 | NA | TRBV7-9 | NA | TGTGCCAGCAGGAGACAGAGTAGAGAGACCCAGTACTTC | CASRRQSRETQYF
TRBJ2-1 | NA | TRBV12-3/TRBV12-4 | NA | TGTGCCAGCAGGTACCTAGATTACAATGAGCAGTTCTTC | CASRYLDYNEQFF
TRBJ1-5 | NA | TRBV6-5 | NA | TGTGCCAGCAGTCGGGGACACCGCAATCAGCCCCAGCATTTT | CASSRGHRNQPQHF
TRBJ1-3 | NA | TRBV30 | NA | TGTGCCTGGAGTGTACGAGGCTCTGGAAACACCATATATTTT | CAWSVRGSGNTIYF
TRBJ1-1 | NA | TRBV25-1 | NA | TGTGCCAGCAGTGGAGGACATTGGAACACTGAAGCTTTCTTT | CASSGGHWNTEAFF
TRBJ2-7 | NA | TRBV5-1 | NA | TGCGCCAGCAGCTTGGTTCCGGGGGGCGGTTCCGAGCAGTACTTC | CASSLVPGGGSEQYF
TRBJ2-7 | TRBD2 | TRBV7-6 | NA | TGTGCCAGCAGCTTAGGTAACTCTGTAGGGACTAGTATCTACGAGCAGTACTTC | CASSLGNSVGTSIYEQYF
TRBJ1-2 | NA | TRBV7-8 | NA | TGTGCCAGCAGCCTAAACAGCGGCAATGGCTACACCTTC | CASSLNSGNGYTF
TRBJ1-6 | TRBD1 | TRBV6-5 | NA | TGTGCCACAGGACAGGGGATTAATTCACCCCTCCACTTT | CATGQGINSPLHF
TRBJ2-7 | NA | TRBV21-1 | NA | TGTGCCAGCAGCCGAATCGGACAGGGCGTCTCCTACGAGCAGTACTTC | CASSRIGQGVSYEQYF
TRBJ2-7 | TRBD1 | TRBV4-3 | few | TGCGCCAGCAGCCAAGAGGACAGGCTCTCCTACGAGCAGTACTTC | CASSQEDRLSYEQYF
TRBJ2-5 | TRBD2 | TRBV7-9 | NA | TGTGCCAGCAGCTTACTAGCGGGAGGAGAGACCCAGTACTTC | CASSLLAGGETQYF
TRBJ2-5 | NA | TRBV6-6 | NA | TGTGCCAGCAGTTACTCGAAGCTAGCAAGTGGTGGGACCCAGTACTTC | CASSYSKLASGGTQYF
TRBJ2-3 | TRBD2 | TRBV11-2 | NA | TGTGCCAGCAGCTTCCGACTAGCGGGTACTAACACAGATACGCAGTATTTT | CASSFRLAGTNTDTQYF
TRBJ2-7 | TRBD1 | TRBV6-5 | NA | TGTGCCAGCAGTTACTTGCCGGGACAGGGCTCTTACGAGCAGTACTTC | CASSYLPGQGSYEQYF
TRBJ1-6 | NA | TRBV5-6 | NA | TGTGCCAGCAGCCTTCAGGGGTTTTCACCCCTCCACTTT | CASSLQGFSPLHF
TRBJ2-7 | NA | TRBV14 | NA | TGTGCCAGCAGCTTAAGGGCGGGGATCAGCTACGAGCAGTACTTC | CASSLRAGISYEQYF
TRBJ1-1 | TRBD1 | TRBV5-1 | NA | TGCGCCAGCAGCTTGGGACAGGGGACAATTAACACTGAAGCTTTCTTT | CASSLGQGTINTEAFF
TRBJ2-3 | NA | TRBV11-2 | NA | TGTGCCAGCAGCTTATTTGGGAGTCGCACAGATACGCAGTATTTT | CASSLFGSRTDTQYF